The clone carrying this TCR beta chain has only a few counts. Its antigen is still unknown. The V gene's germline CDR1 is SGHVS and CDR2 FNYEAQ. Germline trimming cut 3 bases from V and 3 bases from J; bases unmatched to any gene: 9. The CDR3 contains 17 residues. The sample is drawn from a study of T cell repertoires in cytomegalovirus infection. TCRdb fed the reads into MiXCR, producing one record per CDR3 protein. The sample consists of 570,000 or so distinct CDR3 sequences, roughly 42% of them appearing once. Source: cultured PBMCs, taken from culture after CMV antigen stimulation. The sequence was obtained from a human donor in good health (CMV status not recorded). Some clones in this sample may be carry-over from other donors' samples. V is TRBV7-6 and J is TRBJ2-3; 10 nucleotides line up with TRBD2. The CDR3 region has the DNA TGTGCCAGCAGCTTGGGGCTAGCGGGAGTTGGAACAGATACGCAGTATTTT. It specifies CASSLGLAGVGTDTQYF.